The clone carrying this T cell receptor (beta chain) occurred a few times. Its antigen is undetermined. CDR1 SEHNR and CDR2 FQNEAQ come from the germline V gene (reference sequence). The CDR3 spans 15 residues. The V end lost 2 bases, the J end lost 1 base, and 11 bases lay between the germline ends. This record comes from a study of identical twins. Findings of the study overall: Twins shared beta out-of-frame sequences in excess, but this excess was weaker. Within twin pairs, the out-of-frame alpha sequences they shared showed excess low generation probability.

cDNA molecules carried unique molecular identifiers, and template switching added a universal primer site. TCRdb used MiXCR to reprocess the 5' RACE reads, holding one entry per CDR3 protein. Of about 570,000 distinct CDR3 sequences in the sample, around 9.6% were seen once. These data also featured in a second study, about yellow fever vaccine responses in identical twins.

The chain couples TRBV7-9 to TRBJ2-5; D may be TRBD2 (5 bases). This TCR derives from a woman younger than 30 in good health. Sequencing was carried out using PBMCs. CDR3 sequence (DNA): TGTGCCAGCAGCTTACGGGGAAACCCCCAAGAGACCCAGTACTTC. It codes for CASSLRGNPQETQYF.